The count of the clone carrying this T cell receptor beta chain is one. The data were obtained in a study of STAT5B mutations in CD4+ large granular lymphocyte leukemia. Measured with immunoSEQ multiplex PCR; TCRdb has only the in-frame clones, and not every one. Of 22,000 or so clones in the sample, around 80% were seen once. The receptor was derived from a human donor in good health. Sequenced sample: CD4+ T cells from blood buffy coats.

The CDR3 spells CASSSGRGYGYTF. In DNA form, the CDR3 reads TGTGCCAGCAGCTCAGGTCGGGGATATGGCTACACCTTC. This chain connects TRBV11-2 to TRBJ1-2; no reliable D call. This CDR3 has 13 amino acids. CDR1 SGHAT and CDR2 FQNNGV come from the germline V gene. V was trimmed by 4 bases and J by 5 bases, leaving 11 bases between them.